This entry describes one T cell receptor beta chain. Its antigen is as yet unknown. This sample is drawn from a study of response to subunit inactivated influenza vaccine. The V gene's germline CDR1 is MDHEN and CDR2 SYDVKM. The CDR3 runs to 14 residues. V was cut by 3 bases and J by 5 bases, with 14 bases left in between. Via MiXCR, TCRdb re-called the RT-PCR reads, giving one row per CDR3 protein. The profile covers about 700,000 distinct CDR3 sequences, with approximately 14% appearing a single time and around 7.3% taken by the ten largest. Study-wide results and limits: Each seasonal flu vaccination may recruit only limited new T cells, authors suggested.

The sample in question was PBMCs from blood, obtained 14 to 15 days before vaccination. The clonotype was recovered from a man in his fifties or sixties who received an inactivated influenza vaccine. The rearrangement links TRBV28 to TRBJ2-7; possible D gene TRBD1, 6 bases. CDR3 sequence (DNA): TGTGCCAGCAGTTTCTCGCAGGGGCAAAACGAGCAGTACTTC. Its translation is CASSFSQGQNEQYF. The entire variable domain, with the rest obtained from reference TRBV28 and TRBJ2-7, is as follows: DVKVTQSSRYLVKRTGEKVFLECVQDMDHENMFWYRQDPGLGLRLIYFSYDVKMKEKGDIPEGYSVSREKKERFSLILESASTNQTSMYLCASSFSQGQNEQYFGPGTRLTVT.